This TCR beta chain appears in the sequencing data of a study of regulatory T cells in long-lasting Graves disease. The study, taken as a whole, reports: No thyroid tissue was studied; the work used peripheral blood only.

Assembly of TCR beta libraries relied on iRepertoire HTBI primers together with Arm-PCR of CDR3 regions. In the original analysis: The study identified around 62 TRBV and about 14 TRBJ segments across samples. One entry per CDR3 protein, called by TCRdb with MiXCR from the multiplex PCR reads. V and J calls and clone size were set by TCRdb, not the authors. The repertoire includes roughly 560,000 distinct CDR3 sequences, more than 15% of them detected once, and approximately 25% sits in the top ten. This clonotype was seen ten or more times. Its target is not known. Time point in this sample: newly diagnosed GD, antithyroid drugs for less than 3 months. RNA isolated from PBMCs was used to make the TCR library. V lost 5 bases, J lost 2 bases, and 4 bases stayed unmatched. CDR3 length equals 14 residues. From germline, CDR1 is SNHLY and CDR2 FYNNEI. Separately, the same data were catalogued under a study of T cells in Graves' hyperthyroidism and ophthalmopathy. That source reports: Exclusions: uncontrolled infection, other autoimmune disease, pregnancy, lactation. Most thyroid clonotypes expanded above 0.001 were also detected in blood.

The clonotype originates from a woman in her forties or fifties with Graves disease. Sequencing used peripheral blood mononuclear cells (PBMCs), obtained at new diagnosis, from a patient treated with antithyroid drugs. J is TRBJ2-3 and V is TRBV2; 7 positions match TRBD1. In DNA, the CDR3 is TGTGCCAGCAGTCCGGGACAGTTCACAGATACGCAGTATTTT. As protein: CASSPGQFTDTQYF.